The TCR beta chain under discussion was sequenced for a study of blood T cell repertoires in COVID-19. The overall study: Recovered participants had two consecutive negative NP/OP PCR tests, healthcare professional clearance, or symptom resolution. The United States, Italy and Spain provided the acute and convalescent COVID-19 samples. Sample material is recorded as cDNA or gDNA derived from T cells, B-cell-depleted T cells, or PBMCs.

V dropped 4 bases and J dropped 7; count of bases not matched to a gene: 9. The germline V gene encodes CDR1 SGHDT and CDR2 YYEEEE. This CDR3 is 15 amino acids long. Assignments of participants to cohorts depended upon their own reported clinical history. Data came from immunoSEQ multiplex PCR; TCRdb stores just in-frame clones and leaves some out. This sample has approximately 190,000 clones, with about 86% found just once. This chain connects TRBV5-6 to TRBJ2-7; 12 bases are shared with TRBD1. Specimen: PBMCs or T cells enriched from blood (not recorded which). The receptor comes from a woman in her forties in a cohort exposed to, infected with or recovered from COVID-19 (not recorded which). CDR3 residues: CASSGPGQGAGEQYF. The DNA for the CDR3 is TGTGCCAGCAGCGGCCCGGGACAGGGGGCTGGGGAGCAGTACTTC.